Listed below are T cell receptor beta chains from one sample, sequenced in a study of T cell changes during pregnancy in multiple sclerosis. Data came from immunoSEQ multiplex PCR; TCRdb stores just in-frame clones and leaves some out. The table includes 30,000 to 45,000 clones, 85% to 95% detected once. The sequenced sample was PBMCs (not recorded whether the cells were cultured). These receptors were taken from a female donor with multiple sclerosis, enrolled in a pregnancy study. Both conserved end residues are part of each CDR3.

length: 15; V: TRBV28; CDR3: CASSLRGALNTEAFF
length: 16; V: TRBV7-6; CDR3: CASSSRRTDGANVLTF
length: 11; V: TRBV30; CDR3: CAWSVNTEAFF
length: 14; V: TRBV28; CDR3: CASSPELNNQPQHF
length: 16; V: TRBV5-4; CDR3: CASSLKTRIGTDTQYF
length: 14; V: TRBV2; CDR3: CASRAGSNTGELFF
length: 15; V: TRBV27; CDR3: CASSYQGGGYNEQFF
length: 16; V: TRBV11-2; CDR3: CASSPLAGGPSHEQFF
length: 15; V: TRBV15; CDR3: CATSSGQGKFNEQFF
length: 14; V: TRBV27; CDR3: CASRAGTSTDTQYF
length: 16; V: TRBV18; CDR3: CASSMILQGPLGEQYF
length: 18; V: TRBV12-5; CDR3: CASGLVTSGAGERKTQYF
length: 14; V: TRBV10-1; CDR3: CASSALASGYEQYF
length: 13; V: TRBV30; CDR3: CAWSGPEREKLFF
length: 16; V: TRBV16; CDR3: CASSQSTGVTNYGYTF
length: 18; V: TRBV6-1; CDR3: CASSEAAGGQADTGELFF
length: 13; V: TRBV11-2; CDR3: CASSLDLTVEQYF
length: 16; V: TRBV9; CDR3: CASSPRMGTNTGELFF
length: 14; V: TRBV14; CDR3: CATSTSGASYEQYF
length: 15; V: TRBV11-2; CDR3: CASSYSSSGANVLTF
length: 13; V: TRBV11-3; CDR3: CASSLGTGNEQFF
length: 12; V: TRBV18; CDR3: CASSPPGGTQYF
length: 15; V: TRBV28; CDR3: CASRRTAASSYEQYF
length: 16; V: TRBV2; CDR3: CASSRSRDLLFEKLFF
length: 16; V: TRBV7-9; CDR3: CASSLSEGSSNEKLFF
length: 13; V: TRBV2; CDR3: CASRASEGQPQHF
length: 14; V: TRBV11-2; CDR3: CASSSLRIAYGYTF
length: 17; V: TRBV5-1; CDR3: CASSLAWTGGTGEKLFF
length: 17; V: TRBV10-3; CDR3: CATTHSSGFSNTGELFF
length: 14; V: TRBV5-6; CDR3: CASSLPWGNTEAFF
length: 14; V: TRBV15; CDR3: CATSRDRGMYEQFF
length: 16; V: TRBV5-6; CDR3: CASSLGLAGGTIEQFF
length: 13; V: TRBV29-1; CDR3: CSVVRDRNTEAFF
length: 14; V: TRBV27; CDR3: CASRISGVDNEQFF
length: 15; V: TRBV27; CDR3: CASSQRTGINQPQHF
length: 14; V: TRBV28; CDR3: CASSSGTQGSEAFF
length: 14; V: TRBV27; CDR3: CASSSDGANYGYTF
length: 14; V: TRBV7-9; CDR3: CASSLSSMNTEAFF
length: 15; V: TRBV7-9; CDR3: CASSLPGLHPETQYF
length: 15; V: TRBV2; CDR3: CASSASGRFNNEQFF
length: 14; V: TRBV27; CDR3: CASSLRTGGQPQHF